The 32 T cell receptor beta chains presented below share a single source sample, sequenced in a study of shared clonotypes between healthy human individuals. The table came from immunoSEQ multiplex PCR; TCRdb's copy has only in-frame clones and leaves some out. The profile covers around 1.4 million clones, with around 98.5% appearing a single time and approximately 0.4% taken by the ten largest. Sequencing input: naive CD4+ T cells sorted from blood. Subset reported: CD45RA+ positively selected. The receptors originated from a man aged 25 to 40 in good health.

This clone was detected once. CDR3 DNA sequence: TGTGCCAGCAGCCCGTTGAGCGGGACAGGCACCGGGGAGCTGTTTTTT. It encodes CASSPLSGTGTGELFF. The chain links TRBV5-6 to TRBJ2-2; D is possibly TRBD1 (8 bases). V was clipped by 4 bases and J by 4 bases, with 17 bases between them. The CDR3 runs 16 residues. The V gene's germline CDR1 is SGHDT and CDR2 YYEEEE.

V usage is TRBV9 and J usage is TRBJ2-1; D might be TRBD1 (6 bases). The length of the CDR3 is 14 residues. Looked up from germline, CDR1 is SGDLS and CDR2 is YYNGEE. V lost 4 bases and J 3 bases, leaving 11 bases between the germline ends. The CDR3 is CASSPQGFYNEQFF. Here the CDR3 DNA reads TGTGCCAGCAGCCCCCAGGGGTTCTACAATGAGCAGTTCTTC.

Comment on this clone: A read error may account for a junction end that differs from germline. This chain uses TRBV11-2 with TRBJ2-7; D might be TRBD1 (6 bases). Germline V CDR1 and CDR2: SGHAT, FQNNGV. The CDR3 is made up of 17 amino acids. The CDR3 DNA reads as TGTGCCAACAGCTTAGATATGGGACCGGGACACCCCTACGAGCAGTACTTC. It codes for CANSLDMGPGHPYEQYF.

The rearrangement links TRBV28 to TRBJ2-3; D is perhaps TRBD2 (5 bases). Per the germline V gene, CDR1 is MDHEN and CDR2 is SYDVKM. The CDR3 extends over 15 amino acids. V was shortened by 2 bases and J by 4 bases, with 13 bases between the two germline ends. CDR3 region: CASSLVGVSADTQYF. In DNA, the CDR3 is TGTGCCAGCAGTTTAGTGGGAGTATCAGCAGATACGCAGTATTTT.

The rearrangement joins TRBV6-1 to TRBJ2-1; 12 nucleotides agree with TRBD2. Losses at the gene ends were 5 bases for V and 4 bases for J; bases not matched to a gene: 3. Germline CDR1 is MNHNS and CDR2 is SASEGT. CDR3 length: 15 residues. This chain's CDR3 is CASSPLAGGYNEQFF. The CDR3 DNA follows: TGTGCCAGCAGTCCTCTAGCGGGAGGGTACAATGAGCAGTTCTTC.

This chain joins TRBV19 and TRBJ1-2, with D uncertain. The germline CDR1 and CDR2 sequences are LNHDA and SQIVND (reference sequence). Trimming removed 4 bases from V and 2 bases from J, with 14 bases in between. The CDR3 loop spans 15 amino acids. The CDR3: CASSTLGRFNYGYTF. The DNA of the CDR3 is TGTGCCAGTAGTACCTTGGGTCGGTTCAACTATGGCTACACCTTC.

The chain carries TRBV9 and TRBJ2-1; 15 bases map to TRBD2. From germline, CDR1 is SGDLS and CDR2 YYNGEE. The length of the CDR3 is 18 residues. V dropped 4 bases and J dropped 7; count of bases not matched to a gene: 12. The CDR3 bases are TGTGCCAGCAGCCCCCGGACTAGCGGGAGGGTGCTAGCGAATGAGCAGTTCTTC. This gives the protein CASSPRTSGRVLANEQFF.

This sequence joins TRBV5-1 and TRBJ2-4; TRBD1 might be the D (7 bases). The CDR3 totals 16 residues. V lost 0 bases to trimming and J lost 5 bases, with 15 bases between them. Germline V gives CDR1 SGHRS, CDR2 YFSETQ. In DNA, the CDR3 is TGCGCCAGCAGCTTGGAGGGACAGACTAGACAAAACATTCAGTACTTC. Amino acids: CASSLEGQTRQNIQYF. Full variable domain (rest looked up from reference TRBV5-1 and TRBJ2-4): KAGVTQTPRYLIKTRGQQVTLSCSPISGHRSVSWYQQTPGQGLQFLFEYFSETQRNKGNFPGRFSGRQFSNSRSEMNVSTLELGDSALYLCASSLEGQTRQNIQYFGAGTRLSVL.

The gene calls are TRBV5-1 and TRBJ2-7; 9 nucleotides line up with TRBD1. Germline V gene lookup returns CDR1 SGHRS and CDR2 YFSETQ. Trimming cost V 4 bases and J 3 bases; bases outside gene matches: 8. This CDR3 comprises 15 residues. The CDR3 bases are TGCGCCAGCAGCCTACGTCCGACAGGGGGCTACGAGCAGTACTTC. It translates to CASSLRPTGGYEQYF.

The V call is TRBV7-2, the J call TRBJ2-5; 11 bases align to TRBD2. Germline-derived CDR1 and CDR2 are SGHTA and FQGNSA. V trimming: 6 bases; J trimming: 5 bases; junction bases outside the gene matches: 11. The CDR3 totals 16 residues. CDR3 in amino acids: CASSHHKIAGGETQYF. CDR3 DNA: TGTGCCAGCAGTCATCACAAGATAGCGGGAGGGGAGACCCAGTACTTC.

This clone was counted a single time. This rearrangement joins TRBV18 to TRBJ1-1; 7 nucleotides align to TRBD1. CDR1 is KGHSH and CDR2 is LQKENI in the germline V gene. This CDR3 comprises 15 residues. V dropped 3 bases and J dropped 7; count of bases not matched to a gene: 11. This chain's CDR3 is CASSPRQRAGGEAFF. The CDR3 bases are TGTGCCAGCTCACCCCGCCAAAGGGCAGGGGGTGAAGCTTTCTTT.

J is TRBJ1-1 and V is TRBV7-9; TRBD1 might be the D (5 bases). The V and J ends lost 2 bases and 13 bases respectively, with 20 bases between them. CDR1 SEHNR and CDR2 FQNEAQ come from the germline V gene (reference sequence). The CDR3 runs to 14 residues. This CDR3 reads CASSLRDGEGFDFF. The CDR3, as DNA: TGTGCCAGCAGCTTACGGGACGGAGAGGGGTTTGATTTCTTT.

The chain is built from TRBV5-1 and TRBJ2-1; 9 bases line up with TRBD2. The junction had 6 bases not matched to a gene; V was cut back by 0 bases and J by 8 bases. Germline CDR1 and CDR2: SGHRS and YFSETQ. The length of the CDR3 is 15 residues. CDR3 coding DNA: TGCGCCAGCAGCTTGGACGGGACTAGCTTCTATGAGCAGTTCTTC. Translated, it gives CASSLDGTSFYEQFF.

The chain couples TRBV19 to TRBJ1-3; tentatively, D is TRBD1 (5 bases). The germline gives CDR1 LNHDA, CDR2 SQIVND (reference sequence). V was cut by 5 bases and J by 4 bases, with 15 bases left in between. The CDR3 runs 15 residues. In nucleotides, the CDR3 is TGTGCCAGTAGTGTAACCAGGGAGCGAGGAAACACCATATATTTT. Encoded protein: CASSVTRERGNTIYF.

The CDR3, as DNA: TGTGCCAGCACACGGGACTTATCCTACAATGAGCAGTTCTTC. Encoded protein: CASTRDLSYNEQFF. V is TRBV6-1 and J is TRBJ2-1; perhaps TRBD2 as D (6 bases). V lost 7 bases and J 1 base, leaving 11 bases between the germline ends. The germline CDR1 and CDR2 sequences are MNHNS and SASEGT. The CDR3 has 14 residues.

V usage is TRBV7-3 and J usage is TRBJ1-2, with D tentatively TRBD1 (6 bases). Germline-derived CDR1 and CDR2 are SGHTA and FQGTGA. The ends were cut back, 5 bases at V and 8 bases at J, with 15 bases in the middle. CDR3 length equals 13 residues. The CDR3 here is CASSHGGRKGYTF. The CDR3 nucleotides are TGTGCCAGCAGCCACGGGGGGCGTAAAGGCTACACCTTC.

The chain recombines TRBV7-2 with TRBJ1-3; the D is unclear. V lost 0 bases and J lost 1, with 10 bases in between. Per germline, CDR1 SGHTA and CDR2 FQGNSA. The CDR3 contains 16 residues. For the CDR3, the DNA is TGTGCCAGCAGCTTAGCGTCCCCAGGTTCTGGAAACACCATATATTTT. It is translated as CASSLASPGSGNTIYF.

V is TRBV18 and J is TRBJ2-2; 8 positions agree with TRBD2. Trimming cost V 6 bases and J 0 bases; bases outside gene matches: 6. CDR3 length: 16 amino acids. CDR1 is KGHSH and CDR2 is LQKENI in the germline V gene. The CDR3 loop is CASSPTSGANTGELFF. In DNA form, the CDR3 reads TGTGCCAGCTCTCCTACTAGCGGAGCGAACACCGGGGAGCTGTTTTTT.

The V call is TRBV7-3, the J call TRBJ2-3; TRBD2 matches at 8 bases. J was trimmed by 1 base and V by 5 bases; bases with no gene match: 11. The length of the CDR3 is 17 residues. In germline, CDR1 is SGHTA, CDR2 FQGTGA. CDR3 nucleotide sequence: TGTGCCAGCAGCCAGGAGCCAGCGACTAGCGGCACAGATACGCAGTATTTT. It codes for CASSQEPATSGTDTQYF.

The rearrangement uses TRBV30 and TRBJ1-2, with TRBD1 matching 8 bases. The CDR3 has 13 amino acids. V shed 0 bases and J 6 bases; nucleotides not matched to a gene: 3. Germline CDR1 reads GTSNPN; CDR2 reads SVGIG (reference sequence). The CDR3 DNA is TGTGCCTGGAGTGTAGGCAGGGGGCATGGCTACACCTTC. Its protein product is CAWSVGRGHGYTF.

This sequence joins TRBV6-5 and TRBJ2-3; 7 bases map to TRBD2. The CDR3 has 10 amino acids. V shed 11 bases and J 4 bases; nucleotides not matched to a gene: 0. The germline CDR1 and CDR2 sequences are MNHEY and SVGAGI. In DNA form, the CDR3 reads TGTGCCGCGGGGGCAGATACGCAGTATTTT. This translates into CAAGADTQYF.

In its sample, this clone was seen once. The chain links TRBV6-5 to TRBJ2-3, with 7 bases lining up with TRBD2. V dropped 5 bases and J dropped 1; count of bases not matched to a gene: 6. The CDR3 runs 15 residues. The V gene's germline CDR1 is MNHEY and CDR2 SVGAGI. CDR3 DNA: TGTGCCAGCAGTGCGACTAGCTGGGGCACAGATACGCAGTATTTT. Encoded protein: CASSATSWGTDTQYF.

The chain carries TRBV7-3 and TRBJ2-2; D not resolved. The V end was cut by 8 bases, the J end by 0 bases, with 10 bases between. CDR1 SGHTA and CDR2 FQGTGA come from the germline V gene. CDR3 length: 14 amino acids. In DNA, the CDR3 is TGTGCCAGCCGGACCGCCTCGAACACCGGGGAGCTGTTTTTT. Protein: CASRTASNTGELFF. Looking up the rest from reference TRBV7-3 and TRBJ2-2 gives the full variable domain: GAGVSQTPSNKVTEKGKYVELRCDPISGHTALYWYRQSLGQGPEFLIYFQGTGAADDSGLPNDRFFAVRPEGSVSTLKIQRTERGDSAVYLCASRTASNTGELFFGEGSRLTVL.

This chain connects TRBV7-6 to TRBJ2-3; no clear D. This CDR3 comprises 14 residues. Trimming removed 5 bases at V and 1 base at J, with 10 bases between. The germline CDR1 and CDR2 sequences are SGHVS and FNYEAQ. As DNA, the CDR3 is TGTGCCAGCAGCGGCGGACCCCGCACAGATACGCAGTATTTT. It is translated as CASSGGPRTDTQYF.

The chain has TRBV6-1 and TRBJ1-1, with D unclear. Germline CDR1 is MNHNS and CDR2 is SASEGT. The germline V and J ends were trimmed by 0 bases and 2 bases, with 4 bases remaining between them. This CDR3 region has 13 residues. Here the CDR3 DNA reads TGTGCCAGCAGTGAAGCATACAACACTGAAGCTTTCTTT. Translated: CASSEAYNTEAFF.

The chain carries TRBV5-5 and TRBJ2-7; tentative D call: TRBD2 (6 bases). V dropped 4 bases and J dropped 4 bases, with 21 bases sitting between them. CDR1 and CDR2 from the germline V gene are SGHKS and YYEKEE (reference sequence). The length of the CDR3 is 16 residues. Written as DNA, the CDR3 is TGTGCCAGCAGCCCAACACTAGCTAGGATCTTTTACGAGCAGTACTTC. Amino acid sequence: CASSPTLARIFYEQYF.

This clone has just one count. The identical CDR3 is also encoded by other nucleotide sequences in the sample. The rearrangement uses TRBV18 and TRBJ2-3, with D maybe TRBD1 (5 bases). Trimming left V 6 bases short and J 5 bases short, with 6 bases between. The CDR3 covers 11 residues. The V gene's germline CDR1 is KGHSH and CDR2 LQKENI. Here the CDR3 reads CASSQGDTQYF. The CDR3 coding sequence is TGTGCCAGCTCCCAGGGAGATACGCAGTATTTT.

This chain links TRBV7-2 with TRBJ2-3; TRBD2 aligns across 12 bases. V shed 5 bases, J shed 6 bases, and the junction held 6 bases outside the gene matches. This CDR3 spans 15 amino acids. Per the germline V gene, CDR1 is SGHTA and CDR2 is FQGNSA. The CDR3 coding sequence is TGTGCCAGCAGCCCTAGCGGGAGGGCCGCGGATACGCAGTATTTT. It is translated as CASSPSGRAADTQYF.

This chain links TRBV10-1 with TRBJ2-7; D uncertain. The CDR3 consists of 13 residues. V lost 0 bases and J lost 9, with 12 bases in between. Germline V gene lookup returns CDR1 WNHNN and CDR2 SYGVQD (reference sequence). DNA of the CDR3: TGCGCCAGCAGTGAGTCTGGCGTCTTGGTGCAGTACTTC. Its translation is CASSESGVLVQYF.

The chain combines TRBV5-5 with TRBJ2-5, with TRBD2 identical over 12 bases. CDR1 and CDR2 (germline): SGHKS, YYEKEE (reference sequence). V trimming: 0 bases; J trimming: 5 bases; junction bases outside the gene matches: 11. This CDR3 is 18 amino acids long. CDR3 coding DNA: TGTGCCAGCAGCTTGGGGGATTCGACTAGCGGGAGTGGGGAGACCCAGTACTTC. Residues: CASSLGDSTSGSGETQYF.

The chain links TRBV7-2 to TRBJ2-1, with a possible D match to TRBD1 (7 bases). The V gene's germline CDR1 is SGHTA and CDR2 FQGNSA. V was pared by 2 bases and J by 5 bases, with 16 bases between. This CDR3 is 16 amino acids long. Here the CDR3 reads CASSLWWTGGDNEQFF. The CDR3 nucleotides read TGTGCCAGCAGCTTATGGTGGACAGGAGGGGACAATGAGCAGTTCTTC.

The chain combines TRBV25-1 with TRBJ2-1; no clear D gene. Trimming took off 5 bases at V and 5 bases at J, with 13 bases between the two ends. CDR1 and CDR2 from the germline V gene are MGHDK and SYGVNS. This CDR3 is 14 amino acids long. The CDR3, as DNA: TGTGCCAGCAGTTTCCACTATAGAGACAATGAGCAGTTCTTC. Its protein is CASSFHYRDNEQFF.